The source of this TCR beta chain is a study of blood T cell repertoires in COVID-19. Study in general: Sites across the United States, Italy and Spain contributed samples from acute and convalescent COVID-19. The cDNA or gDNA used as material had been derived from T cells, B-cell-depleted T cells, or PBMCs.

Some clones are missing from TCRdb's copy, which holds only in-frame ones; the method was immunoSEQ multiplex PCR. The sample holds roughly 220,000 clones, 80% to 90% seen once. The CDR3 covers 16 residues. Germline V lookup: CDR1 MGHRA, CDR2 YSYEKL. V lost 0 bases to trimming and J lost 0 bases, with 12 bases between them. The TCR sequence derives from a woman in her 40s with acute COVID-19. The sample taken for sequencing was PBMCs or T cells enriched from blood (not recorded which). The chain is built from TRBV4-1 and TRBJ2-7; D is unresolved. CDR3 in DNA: TGCGCCAGCAGCCAAGAGGCAGGCTCGAGCTCCTACGAGCAGTACTTC. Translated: CASSQEAGSSSYEQYF.